This TCR beta chain was documented in a study of blood T cells in healthy people across ages. Across the study: For every two T cells, template switching captured about one barcoded beta molecule. Whole-study results and caveats: There was a strong correlation between TCR beta diversity and naive T cell percentage. Greater diversity and more naive CD4+ cells were seen in long-lived donors than in aged donors.

The authors ran a second PCR of roughly 6 to 12 cycles using a sample-barcoded 5' primer and a J-beta primer mix. Each sample yielded at least 2.5 million CDR3-containing paired-end reads. In TCRdb, the 5' RACE reads were re-called with MiXCR into one record per CDR3 protein. This sample has around 1,900,000 distinct CDR3 sequences, with about two fifths found just once. V shed 4 bases and J 0 bases; nucleotides not matched to a gene: 7. The CDR3 is 16 residues long. Per germline, CDR1 SGHDT and CDR2 YYEEEE. Concerning this clonotype itself: What it recognizes is unknown.

The TCR originated in a human donor in good health. The source material was blood. The chain couples TRBV5-6 to TRBJ2-3; 8 positions match TRBD2. Here the CDR3 DNA reads TGTGCCAGCAGCCCCCTCGGCGGGGGGAGCACAGATACGCAGTATTTT. It translates to CASSPLGGGSTDTQYF.